This passage covers 5 T cell receptor beta chains from one sample sequenced in a study of blood T cells in healthy people across ages. Combining a sample-barcoded 5' primer with a J-beta primer mix, a second PCR ran for 7 to 11 cycles. TCRdb fed the 5' RACE reads into MiXCR, producing one record per CDR3 protein. The table has around 990,000 distinct CDR3 sequences, around 25% seen once. These data were likewise used in another study, on T cells of mothers and their children.

The sample consisted of blood. These receptors all stem from a girl aged 2-10 years in good health.

The V gene is TRBV4-1, the J gene TRBJ2-5, with a possible D match to TRBD2 (5 bases). TRBJ2-7 explains the end of the DNA better; the J call may be wrong. CDR1 and CDR2 (germline): MGHRA, YSYEKL. The CDR3 has 14 amino acids. Here the CDR3 reads CASSQERDPYEQYF. The CDR3 DNA reads TGCGCCAGCAGCCAAGAGAGGGATCCCTACGAGCAGTACTTC.

This clonotype was counted once. The chain uses TRBV29-1 and TRBJ1-2; unclear D gene. This CDR3 is 13 amino acids long. Trimming pared 7 bases from V and 5 bases from J, leaving 17 bases between. Germline V gene sequence: CDR1 SQVTM, CDR2 ANQGSEA. For the CDR3, the DNA is TGCAGCGCTACCGGACTCCTTTCGTATGGCTACACCTTC. Its protein product is CSATGLLSYGYTF.

There are a few counts of this clonotype. V gene TRBV3-1 combines with J gene TRBJ2-3; D uncertain. Trimming pared 1 base from V and 1 base from J, leaving 9 bases between. Germline V gives CDR1 LGHDT, CDR2 YNNKEL (reference sequence). The CDR3 contains 15 residues. The CDR3, as DNA: TGTGCCAGCAGCCAAGTTGCTGACGGCACAGATACGCAGTATTTT. It encodes CASSQVADGTDTQYF.

This clonotype was counted between two and nine times. V usage is TRBV24-1 and J usage is TRBJ2-5; possibly TRBD2 for D (6 bases). The closer fit of TRBJ2-1 to the DNA end suggests the J call may be wrong. The CDR3 extends over 14 amino acids. Germline V gives CDR1 KGHDR, CDR2 SFDVKD. DNA for the CDR3: TGTGCCACCAGTGATGGTCGGGAGTCCAATGAGCAGTTCTTC. It yields the protein CATSDGRESNEQFF.

This chain connects TRBV4-2 to TRBJ2-3; tentative D call: TRBD2 (6 bases). Germline values: CDR1 LGHNA, CDR2 YNFKEQ. This CDR3 region has 14 residues. The V end was cut by 5 bases, the J end by 6 bases, with 15 bases between. This CDR3 is CASSSGLPGDTQYF. CDR3 DNA sequence: TGTGCCAGCAGCTCGGGACTCCCAGGGGATACGCAGTATTTT.